These 7 T cell receptor beta chains were all obtained from the same sample, sequenced in a study of T cells after yellow fever vaccination (dated by TCRdb to about 2019). The treatment or condition label on this specimen signifies: live attenuated yellow fever vaccine strain. Libraries were constructed by 5' RACE. TCRdb names Illumina HiSeq 2500 as the instrument used. Starting from the raw public reads, TCRdb applied fastp trimming at Q25, assembled clones with MiXCR and retained in-frame beta chains. Each entry is one CDR3 protein sequence, shown with its most common DNA and genes. The sample table records hundreds of thousands of distinct CDR3 sequences; approximately 13% of these occur just once. Of the sample, more than 12% falls within the top ten clones. The starting material was PBMCs, obtained on the day of the yellow fever booster vaccination. All receptors come from a man aged 25-45 years who received the YFV17D yellow fever vaccine.

This chain joins TRBV7-8 and TRBJ2-5; TRBD2 matches 9 bases. The V segment lost 3 bases and the J segment 5 bases; nucleotides outside the gene matches: 7. There are 15 residues in the CDR3. Germline V gene data show CDR1 as SGHVS and CDR2 as FQNEAQ. The DNA of the CDR3 is TGTGCCAGCAGCTTCATTAGCGGGAGAACCGAGACCCAGTACTTC. It codes for CASSFISGRTETQYF.

The chain carries TRBV20-1 and TRBJ2-1; D is perhaps TRBD2 (6 bases). CDR1 DFQATT and CDR2 SNEGSKA come from the germline V gene (reference sequence). The CDR3 runs 14 residues. V was clipped by 5 bases and J by 2 bases, with 13 bases between them. CDR3 bases: TGCAGTGCTGGAGCGGGCCCCACCTACAATGAGCAGTTCTTC. It is translated as CSAGAGPTYNEQFF.

This clonotype has only a few counts. J is TRBJ1-5 and V is TRBV28, with no clear D. CDR1 and CDR2 (germline): MDHEN, SYDVKM. Trimming cost V 6 bases and J 3 bases, with 9 bases left between them. This CDR3 region has 13 residues. The CDR3 DNA follows: TGTGCCAGCAGGGAGGCGACCAATCAGCCCCAGCATTTT. This translates into CASREATNQPQHF. The variable domain in full, completed from reference TRBV28 and TRBJ1-5, reads DVKVTQSSRYLVKRTGEKVFLECVQDMDHENMFWYRQDPGLGLRLIYFSYDVKMKEKGDIPEGYSVSREKKERFSLILESASTNQTSMYLCASREATNQPQHFGDGTRLSIL.

V and J are TRBV6-5 and TRBJ1-4, with 8 positions matching TRBD1. The CDR3 loop spans 15 amino acids. Germline CDR1 reads MNHEY; CDR2 reads SVGAGI. V shed 2 bases and J 8 bases; nucleotides not matched to a gene: 7. The CDR3 DNA sequence: TGTGCCAGCAGTTACGGGGACAGGCGTGGGGAAAAACTGTTTTTT. The encoded protein is CASSYGDRRGEKLFF.

The rearrangement links TRBV6-5 to TRBJ1-6; 9 bases are shared with TRBD1. The germline CDR1 and CDR2 sequences are MNHEY and SVGAGI. Trimming at V came to 2 bases and at J to 13 bases, leaving 6 bases not matched to a gene. This CDR3 region has 14 residues. CDR3 protein: CASSYGTGHNPLHF. Written as DNA, the CDR3 is TGTGCCAGCAGTTACGGGACAGGGCATAATCCCCTCCACTTT.

A few counts support this clonotype. This rearrangement joins TRBV7-9 to TRBJ2-3; TRBD1 is a possible D gene (6 bases). The CDR3 length is 14 residues. V lost 7 bases to trimming and J lost 0 bases, with 11 bases between them. The germline V gene has CDR1 SEHNR and CDR2 FQNEAQ (reference sequence). CDR3 sequence reads: CASIPRGSTDTQYF. As DNA, the CDR3 is TGTGCCAGCATCCCTAGGGGGAGCACAGATACGCAGTATTTT.

The V call is TRBV6-2 or TRBV6-3, the J call TRBJ1-1; D is unresolved. Germline V gene data show CDR1 as MNHEY and CDR2 as SVGEGT. The CDR3 spans 13 residues. Between the trimmed V and J ends, which lost 2 bases and 5 bases, there was a span of 9 bases. The CDR3 loop is CASSYVSRTEAFF. The DNA for the CDR3 is TGTGCCAGCAGTTACGTCTCTAGGACTGAAGCTTTCTTT.